This is a list of T cell receptor beta chains from one sample in a study of T cell clonotyping in hematopoietic cell transplantation. Sequenced by immunoSEQ multiplex PCR; TCRdb stores in-frame clones only, minus some. The sample contains 9,000 to 15,000 clones, roughly 53% of which appear only once. The sequencing sample was made of peripheral blood mononuclear cells. The origin of the receptors is a man aged 50 to 60 in good health. Some clones in this sample may be carry-over from other donors' samples. The CDR3 runs from the conserved cysteine through the conserved F or W. The D gene is left open where the match is weak. Some rows mark clone size as missing; the rest say once, few, many or name a class of expanded clone.

V gene	J gene	D gene	clone size	CDR3 DNA	CDR3 protein
TRBV4-3	TRBJ2-2	TRBD2	once	TGCGCCAGCAGCCTCCGGGGGGGGACCGGGGAGCTGTTTTTT	CASSLRGGTGELFF
TRBV6-5	TRBJ2-7	-	few	TGTGCCAGCAGTTATCACTACGAGCAGTACTTC	CASSYHYEQYF
TRBV14	TRBJ2-3	-	once	TGTGCCAGCAGCGGGTGGACTAGCACAGATACGCAGTATTTT	CASSGWTSTDTQYF
TRBV19	TRBJ2-5	-	-	TGTGCCAGTAGCTCCGAGGGGGAGACCCAGTACTTC	CASSSEGETQYF
TRBV30	TRBJ1-1	TRBD1	-	TGTGCCTGGAGCGGACAGGGGGCCAGTACTGAAGCTTTCTTT	CAWSGQGASTEAFF
TRBV11-2	TRBJ2-5	TRBD1	large	TGTGCCAGCAGCTCGGGACAGGTGAAAGAGACCCAGTACTTC	CASSSGQVKETQYF
TRBV10-3	TRBJ1-1	-	-	TGTGCCATCAGTAGGGTCGGGGGAACTGAAGCTTTCTTT	CAISRVGGTEAFF
TRBV15	TRBJ2-2	-	-	TGTGCCACCAGCAGAGGGACCGGGGAGCTGTTTTTT	CATSRGTGELFF
TRBV5-1	TRBJ1-5	-	-	TGCGCCAGCAGCTTGGCCGGGGGGCCCTATCAGCCCCAGCATTTT	CASSLAGGPYQPQHF
TRBV19	TRBJ1-5	-	few	TGTGCCAGTAAAGAAGGGGTAACGGGCCCTAGCAATCAGCCCCAGCATTTT	CASKEGVTGPSNQPQHF
TRBV19	TRBJ1-1	-	few	TGTGCCAGGGGGGACGGTGAGAACACTGAAGCTTTCTTT	CARGDGENTEAFF
TRBV9	TRBJ2-3	-	few	TGTGCCAGCAGCGTAGCGGGCGCAGATACGCAGTATTTT	CASSVAGADTQYF
TRBV30	TRBJ1-2	-	-	TGTGCCTGGAGTATAGACCTTAACTATGGCTACACCTTC	CAWSIDLNYGYTF